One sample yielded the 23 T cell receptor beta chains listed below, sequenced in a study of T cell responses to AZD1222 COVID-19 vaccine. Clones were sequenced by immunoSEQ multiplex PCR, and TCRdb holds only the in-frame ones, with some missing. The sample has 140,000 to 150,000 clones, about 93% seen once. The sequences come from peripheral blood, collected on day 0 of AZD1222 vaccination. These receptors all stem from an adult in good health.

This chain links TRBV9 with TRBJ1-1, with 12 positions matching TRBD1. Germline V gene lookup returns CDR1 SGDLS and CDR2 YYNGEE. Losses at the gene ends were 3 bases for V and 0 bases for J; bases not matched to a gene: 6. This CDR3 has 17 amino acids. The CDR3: CASSGDRGPEMNTEAFF. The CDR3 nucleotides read TGTGCCAGCAGCGGGGACAGGGGGCCAGAAATGAACACTGAAGCTTTCTTT.

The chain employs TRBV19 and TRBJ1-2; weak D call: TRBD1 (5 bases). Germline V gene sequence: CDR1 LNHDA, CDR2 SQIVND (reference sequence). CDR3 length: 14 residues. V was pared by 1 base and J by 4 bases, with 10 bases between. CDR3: CASSIARGFYGYTF. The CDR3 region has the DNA TGTGCCAGTAGTATAGCCCGGGGGTTCTATGGCTACACCTTC.

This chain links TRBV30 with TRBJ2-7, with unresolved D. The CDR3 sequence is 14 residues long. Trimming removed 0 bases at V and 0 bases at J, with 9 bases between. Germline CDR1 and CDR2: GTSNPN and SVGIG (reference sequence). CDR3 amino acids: CAWSVTETSYEQYF. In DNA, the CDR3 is TGTGCCTGGAGTGTAACGGAAACCTCCTACGAGCAGTACTTC.

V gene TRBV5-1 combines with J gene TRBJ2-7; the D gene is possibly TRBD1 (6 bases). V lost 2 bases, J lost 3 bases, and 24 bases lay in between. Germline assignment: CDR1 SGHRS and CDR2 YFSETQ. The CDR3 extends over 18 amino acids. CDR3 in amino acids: CASSFFPRLRDTDYEQYF. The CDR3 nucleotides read TGCGCCAGCAGCTTCTTTCCAAGATTACGGGACACAGACTACGAGCAGTACTTC.

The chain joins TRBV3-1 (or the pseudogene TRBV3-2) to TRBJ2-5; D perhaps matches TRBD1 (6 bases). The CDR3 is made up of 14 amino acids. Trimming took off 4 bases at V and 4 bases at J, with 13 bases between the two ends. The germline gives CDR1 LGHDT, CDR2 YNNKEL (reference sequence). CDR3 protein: CASSLRGGGETQYF. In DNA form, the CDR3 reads TGTGCCAGCAGCCTCAGAGGGGGTGGAGAGACCCAGTACTTC.

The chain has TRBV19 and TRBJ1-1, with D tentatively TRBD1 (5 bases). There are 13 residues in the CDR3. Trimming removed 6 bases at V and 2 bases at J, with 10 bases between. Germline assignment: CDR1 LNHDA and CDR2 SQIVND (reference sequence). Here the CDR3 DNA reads TGTGCCAGTAGCTCGGGACCTAACACTGAAGCTTTCTTT. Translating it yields CASSSGPNTEAFF.

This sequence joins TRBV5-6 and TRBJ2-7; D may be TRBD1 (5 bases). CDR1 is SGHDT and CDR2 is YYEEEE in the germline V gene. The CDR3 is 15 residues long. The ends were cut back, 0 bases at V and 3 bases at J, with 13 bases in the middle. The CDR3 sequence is CASSLGRAPLYEQYF. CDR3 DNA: TGTGCCAGCAGCTTGGGCAGGGCCCCCCTCTACGAGCAGTACTTC. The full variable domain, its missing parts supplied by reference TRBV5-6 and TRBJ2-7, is DAGVTQSPTHLIKTRGQQVTLRCSPKSGHDTVSWYQQALGQGPQFIFQYYEEEERQRGNFPDRFSGHQFPNYSSELNVNALLLGDSALYLCASSLGRAPLYEQYFGPGTRLTVT.

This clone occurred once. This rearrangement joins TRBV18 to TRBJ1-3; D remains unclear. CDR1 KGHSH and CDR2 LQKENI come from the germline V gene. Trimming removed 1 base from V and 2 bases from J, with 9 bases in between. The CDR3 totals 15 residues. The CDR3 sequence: CASSPRSEPGNTIYF. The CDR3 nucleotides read TGTGCCAGCTCACCACGGTCTGAACCTGGAAACACCATATATTTT. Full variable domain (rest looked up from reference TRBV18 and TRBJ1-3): NAGVMQNPRHLVRRRGQEARLRCSPMKGHSHVYWYRQLPEEGLKFMVYLQKENIIDESGMPKERFSAEFPKEGPSILRIQQVVRGDSAAYFCASSPRSEPGNTIYFGEGSWLTVV.

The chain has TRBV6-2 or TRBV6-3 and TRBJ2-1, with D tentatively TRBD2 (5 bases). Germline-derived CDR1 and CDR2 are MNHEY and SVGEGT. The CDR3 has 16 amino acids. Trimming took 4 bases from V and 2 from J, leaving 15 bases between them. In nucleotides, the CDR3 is TGTGCCAGCAGTTCCCGCGTCACTAGTACCTACAATGAGCAGTTCTTC. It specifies CASSSRVTSTYNEQFF.

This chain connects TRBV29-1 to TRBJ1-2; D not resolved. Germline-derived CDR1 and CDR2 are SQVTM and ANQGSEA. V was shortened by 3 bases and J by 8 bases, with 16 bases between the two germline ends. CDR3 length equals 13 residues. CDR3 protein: CSVDIPAAWGYTF. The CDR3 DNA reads TGCAGCGTTGATATTCCGGCGGCATGGGGCTACACCTTC.

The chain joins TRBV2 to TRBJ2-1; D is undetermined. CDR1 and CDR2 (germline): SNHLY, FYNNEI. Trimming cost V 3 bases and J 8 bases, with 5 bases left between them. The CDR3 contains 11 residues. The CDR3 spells CASSDVHEQFF. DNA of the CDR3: TGTGCCAGCAGTGATGTCCATGAGCAGTTCTTC.

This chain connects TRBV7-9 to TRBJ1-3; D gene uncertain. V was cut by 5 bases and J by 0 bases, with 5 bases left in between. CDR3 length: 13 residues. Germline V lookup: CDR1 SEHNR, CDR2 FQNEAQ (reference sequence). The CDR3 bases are TGTGCCAGCAGCGGGAGCTCTGGAAACACCATATATTTT. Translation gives CASSGSSGNTIYF.

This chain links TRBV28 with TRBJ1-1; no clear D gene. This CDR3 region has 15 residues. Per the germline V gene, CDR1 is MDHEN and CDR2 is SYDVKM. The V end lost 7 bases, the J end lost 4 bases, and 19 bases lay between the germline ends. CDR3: CASIVGGNRGTEAFF. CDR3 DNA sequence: TGTGCCAGCATAGTCGGAGGGAATCGAGGCACTGAAGCTTTCTTT.

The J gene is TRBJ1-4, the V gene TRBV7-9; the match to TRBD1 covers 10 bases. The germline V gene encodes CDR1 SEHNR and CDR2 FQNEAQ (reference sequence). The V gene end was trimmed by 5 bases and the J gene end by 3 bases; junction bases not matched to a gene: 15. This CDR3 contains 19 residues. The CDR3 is CASSRTLRQGARANEKLFF. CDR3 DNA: TGTGCCAGCAGCCGAACTCTCAGACAGGGGGCTCGGGCTAATGAAAAACTGTTTTTT.

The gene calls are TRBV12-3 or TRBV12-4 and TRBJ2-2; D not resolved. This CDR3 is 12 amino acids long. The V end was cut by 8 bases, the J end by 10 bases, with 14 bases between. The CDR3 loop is CASGRWNLELFF. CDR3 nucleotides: TGTGCCAGCGGACGGTGGAACTTGGAGCTGTTTTTT.

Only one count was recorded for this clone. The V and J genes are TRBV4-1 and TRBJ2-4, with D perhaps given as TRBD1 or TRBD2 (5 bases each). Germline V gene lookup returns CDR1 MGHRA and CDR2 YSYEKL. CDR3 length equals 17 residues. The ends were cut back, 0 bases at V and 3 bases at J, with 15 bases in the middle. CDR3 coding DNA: TGCGCCAGCAGCCAAGAGGGGGTAGGTGGGGTCAAAAACATTCAGTACTTC. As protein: CASSQEGVGGVKNIQYF.

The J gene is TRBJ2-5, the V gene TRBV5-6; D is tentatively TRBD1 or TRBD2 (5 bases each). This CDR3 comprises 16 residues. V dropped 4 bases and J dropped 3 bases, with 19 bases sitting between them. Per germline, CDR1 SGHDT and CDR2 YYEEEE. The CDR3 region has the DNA TGTGCCAGCAGCCTTTTGGGGGTAAGGGTCGAAGAGACCCAGTACTTC. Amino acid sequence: CASSLLGVRVEETQYF.

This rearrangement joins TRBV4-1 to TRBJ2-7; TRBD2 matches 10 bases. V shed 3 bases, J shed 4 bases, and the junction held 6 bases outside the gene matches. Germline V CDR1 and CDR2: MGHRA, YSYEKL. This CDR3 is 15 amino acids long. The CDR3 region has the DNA TGCGCCAGCAGCCACTACGCTAGCGGGAGTTACGAGCAGTACTTC. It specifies CASSHYASGSYEQYF.

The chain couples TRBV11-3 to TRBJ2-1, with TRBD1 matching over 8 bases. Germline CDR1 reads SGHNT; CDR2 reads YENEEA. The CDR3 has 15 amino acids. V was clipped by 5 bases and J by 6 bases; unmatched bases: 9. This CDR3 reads CASSGQGSEVNEQFF. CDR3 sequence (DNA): TGTGCCAGCAGCGGACAGGGCTCAGAAGTCAATGAGCAGTTCTTC.

This chain's CDR3 is CASTRGGQGGTEAFF. In DNA form, the CDR3 reads TGTGCCAGTACCCGTGGGGGACAGGGAGGAACTGAAGCTTTCTTT. The chain uses TRBV19 and TRBJ1-1; 9 positions match TRBD1. Losses at the gene ends were 7 bases for V and 5 bases for J; bases not matched to a gene: 11. Looked up from germline, CDR1 is LNHDA and CDR2 is SQIVND (reference sequence). The CDR3 extends over 15 amino acids.

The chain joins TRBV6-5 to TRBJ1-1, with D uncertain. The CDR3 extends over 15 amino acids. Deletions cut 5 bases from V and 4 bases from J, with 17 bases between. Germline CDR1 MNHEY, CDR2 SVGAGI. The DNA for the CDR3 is TGTGCCAGCAGTCCTCAGTCCGGGTGGAGCACTGAAGCTTTCTTT. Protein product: CASSPQSGWSTEAFF.

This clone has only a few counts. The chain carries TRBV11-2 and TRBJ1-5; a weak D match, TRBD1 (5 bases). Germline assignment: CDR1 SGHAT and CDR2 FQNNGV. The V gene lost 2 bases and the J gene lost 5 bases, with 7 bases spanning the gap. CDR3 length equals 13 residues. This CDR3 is CASSLNRHQPQHF. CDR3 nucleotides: TGTGCCAGCAGCTTAAACAGGCATCAGCCCCAGCATTTT.

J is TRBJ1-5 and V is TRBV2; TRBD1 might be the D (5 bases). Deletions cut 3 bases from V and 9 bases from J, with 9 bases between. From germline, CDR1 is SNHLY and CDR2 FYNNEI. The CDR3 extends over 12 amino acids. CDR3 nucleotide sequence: TGTGCCAGCAGTGACAGGGAAGGGCCCCAGCATTTT. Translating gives CASSDREGPQHF.